These 18 T cell receptor beta chains share one sample of origin, sequenced in a study of molecular identifiers for immune sequencing clone quantification. TCRdb re-derived calls from the PCR reads in MiXCR, one entry per CDR3 protein. The table has 85,000 to 90,000 distinct CDR3 sequences, around 27% seen once; the top ten hold 0.6% to 0.9%. The specimen was naive CD8+ T cells from blood, with Jurkat cell RNA spiked in. Subset here: FACS-sorted CD8+CD4-CCR7+CD45RA+ naive T cells. These receptor sequences come from a human donor in good health. Some libraries in this study had Jurkat cell RNA spiked in.

Points on this clonotype: One junction end disagrees with the germline gene, perhaps due to a read error. This chain joins TRBV6-5 and TRBJ1-1; D gene uncertain. The germline V gene has CDR1 MNHEY and CDR2 SVGAGI. The CDR3 covers 13 residues. This chain's CDR3 is CANSYPTGTEAFF. The CDR3 DNA reads TGTGCCAACAGTTACCCTACCGGCACTGAAGCTTTCTTT.

This clonotype was detected many times. The gene calls are TRBV7-9 and TRBJ2-1; no clear D gene. The V gene's germline CDR1 is SEHNR and CDR2 FQNEAQ (reference sequence). This CDR3 has 11 residues. V was pared by 1 base and J by 8 bases, with 3 bases between. The CDR3 loop reads CASSLEDEQFF. CDR3 DNA sequence: TGTGCCAGCAGCTTAGAAGATGAGCAGTTCTTC.

In this sample, this clonotype turned up a few times. J is TRBJ2-2 and V is TRBV24-1, with unresolved D. Germline V gene data show CDR1 as KGHDR and CDR2 as SFDVKD. The CDR3 runs 15 residues. With 2 bases removed from V and 8 bases from J, the gap between germline ends came to 14 bases. The CDR3 region is CATSDSGRSTGELFF. CDR3 in DNA: TGTGCCACCAGTGATTCCGGCAGAAGTACGGGGGAGCTGTTTTTT.

The chain links TRBV27 to TRBJ1-1; no definite D call. The germline gives CDR1 MNHEY, CDR2 SMNVEV (reference sequence). V was shortened by 8 bases and J by 7 bases, with 23 bases between the two germline ends. CDR3 length: 15 amino acids. CDR3 sequence: CASRLSLASALEAFF. CDR3 sequence (DNA): TGTGCCAGCCGACTGAGTTTGGCCAGCGCCCTTGAAGCTTTCTTT.

J is TRBJ1-1 and V is TRBV11-2; 8 bases agree with TRBD1. The CDR3 sequence is 14 residues long. Germline-derived CDR1 and CDR2 are SGHAT and FQNNGV. The junction had 5 bases not matched to a gene; V was cut back by 3 bases and J by 5 bases. In DNA form, the CDR3 reads TGTGCCAGCAGCTTCGGACAGGGAACGACTGAAGCTTTCTTT. Its protein product is CASSFGQGTTEAFF.

Only a few counts were recorded for this clonotype. This sequence joins TRBV6-2 or TRBV6-3 and TRBJ1-1; 8 positions match TRBD1. In germline, CDR1 is MNHEY, CDR2 SVGEGT. V lost 5 bases and J lost 5; bases outside the gene matches: 7. The CDR3 covers 14 residues. As DNA, the CDR3 is TGTGCCAGCAGTAGACAGGGGACGCGGACTGAAGCTTTCTTT. Translation gives CASSRQGTRTEAFF.

This clonotype was observed many times. The V gene is TRBV19, the J gene TRBJ2-5; 11 nucleotides line up with TRBD2. Germline values: CDR1 LNHDA, CDR2 SQIVND (reference sequence). J lost 5 bases, V lost 5 bases, and 7 bases had no gene match. This CDR3 spans 15 amino acids. As DNA, the CDR3 is TGTGCCAGTAGTCCGACTAGCGGGATCTTTGAGACCCAGTACTTC. Its translation is CASSPTSGIFETQYF.

The chain links TRBV5-3 to TRBJ2-4, with 7 bases matching TRBD1. TRBV5-3 is marked as an open reading frame, function uncertain. J lost 3 bases, V lost 8 bases, and 11 bases had no gene match. The CDR3 consists of 15 residues. CDR3 DNA sequence: TGTGCCAGCAGACCCCGGGACAGCAACAAAAACATTCAGTACTTC. It translates to CASRPRDSNKNIQYF.

V and J are TRBV5-4 and TRBJ1-1; 8 bases are shared with TRBD1. Trimming removed 0 bases from V and 5 bases from J; junction bases left unmatched: 6. Germline V lookup: CDR1 SGHNT, CDR2 YYREEE (reference sequence). The CDR3 consists of 15 residues. CDR3 sequence (DNA): TGTGCCAGCAGCTTGGCGACAGGGGATGCGACTGAAGCTTTCTTT. This gives the protein CASSLATGDATEAFF.

About this clonotype: This clone may be a read error of a much larger clone one base away. The chain links TRBV7-3 to TRBJ2-1; TRBD2 is a possible D gene (5 bases). Germline V gene data show CDR1 as SGHTA and CDR2 as FQGTGA. This CDR3 has 16 amino acids. The CDR3 coding sequence is TGTGCCAGCAACTTAAGTGGTAGCGAATCCTACAATGAGCAGTTCTTC. It is translated as CASNLSGSESYNEQFF.

This chain uses TRBV6-2 or TRBV6-3 with TRBJ2-5; D ambiguous. Germline V gene sequence: CDR1 MNHEY, CDR2 SVGEGT. The CDR3 is 14 amino acids. Trimming left V 0 bases short and J 4 bases short, with 9 bases between. CDR3 coding DNA: TGTGCCAGCAGTTACTCCGTCCTACGAGAGACCCAGTACTTC. It is translated as CASSYSVLRETQYF.

A word on this clonotype: This may be a read error: a much more frequent sequence differs by one nucleotide. The chain employs TRBV2 and TRBJ2-3; the D is unclear. Deletions cut 4 bases from V and 3 bases from J, with 11 bases between. This CDR3 contains 14 residues. CDR1 SNHLY and CDR2 FYNNEI come from the germline V gene. The chain's CDR3 is CASSARHLTDTQYF. CDR3 DNA: TGTGCCAGCAGTGCGAGACATTTAACAGATACGCAGTATTTT.

In this sample, this clonotype turned up many times. The V and J genes are TRBV29-1 and TRBJ2-1; 9 nucleotides align to TRBD2. CDR1 SQVTM and CDR2 ANQGSEA come from the germline V gene. CDR3 length equals 16 residues. The trim removed 3 bases at V and 9 bases at J, leaving 15 bases unmatched. The CDR3 here is CSVDPPSGMEQGEQFF. The DNA of the CDR3 is TGCAGCGTTGACCCCCCTAGCGGGATGGAACAGGGTGAGCAGTTCTTC.

V gene TRBV11-2 combines with J gene TRBJ2-7; D possibly corresponds to TRBD2 (6 bases). CDR1 is SGHAT and CDR2 is FQNNGV in the germline V gene. V was pared by 1 base and J by 0 bases, with 10 bases between. The CDR3 has 15 amino acids. The CDR3 loop is CASSLGGGLSYEQYF. In DNA, the CDR3 is TGTGCCAGCAGCTTAGGTGGGGGACTCTCCTACGAGCAGTACTTC.

This clonotype showed up just a few times. The chain is built from TRBV14 and TRBJ2-3; 13 nucleotides line up with TRBD2. CDR1 and CDR2 from the germline V gene are SGHDN and FVKESK. The J segment lost 1 base and the V segment lost 6 bases, leaving 4 bases of the junction unmatched. The CDR3 is 16 residues long. The CDR3 protein is CASRPGLAGGTDTQYF. The CDR3 bases are TGTGCCAGCAGACCTGGACTAGCGGGGGGCACAGATACGCAGTATTTT. The whole variable domain, remainder taken from reference TRBV14 and TRBJ2-3, is EAGVTQFPSHSVIEKGQTVTLRCDPISGHDNLYWYRRVMGKEIKFLLHFVKESKQDESGMPNNRFLAERTGGTYSTLKVQPAELEDSGVYFCASRPGLAGGTDTQYFGPGTRLTVL.

This clonotype was observed many times. V and J are TRBV30 and TRBJ1-3; D call uncertain. The germline CDR1 and CDR2 sequences are GTSNPN and SVGIG (reference sequence). Trimming removed 5 bases at V and 0 bases at J, with 11 bases between. CDR3 length: 14 residues. The CDR3 DNA follows: TGTGCCTGGCAATCCGCGAGCTCTGGAAACACCATATATTTT. Encoded protein: CAWQSASSGNTIYF.

The table lists this clonotype with many counts. The chain recombines TRBV10-3 with TRBJ2-3, with 8 bases fitting TRBD2. Trimming took 5 bases from V and 1 from J; bases not matched to a gene: 5. Germline V gene sequence: CDR1 ENHRY, CDR2 SYGVKD. The CDR3 is 15 amino acids. DNA for the CDR3: TGTGCCATCAGTTATAGCGGGGAAGGCACAGATACGCAGTATTTT. It yields the protein CAISYSGEGTDTQYF.

This clonotype appeared a few times. The CDR3: CASSLLGGNYGYTF. The CDR3 DNA is TGTGCCAGCAGTTTATTGGGAGGGAACTATGGCTACACCTTC. The rearrangement joins TRBV27 to TRBJ1-2; D unresolved. The germline V gene encodes CDR1 MNHEY and CDR2 SMNVEV (reference sequence). Between the trimmed V and J ends, which lost 1 base and 2 bases, there was a span of 8 bases. The CDR3 is made up of 14 amino acids.